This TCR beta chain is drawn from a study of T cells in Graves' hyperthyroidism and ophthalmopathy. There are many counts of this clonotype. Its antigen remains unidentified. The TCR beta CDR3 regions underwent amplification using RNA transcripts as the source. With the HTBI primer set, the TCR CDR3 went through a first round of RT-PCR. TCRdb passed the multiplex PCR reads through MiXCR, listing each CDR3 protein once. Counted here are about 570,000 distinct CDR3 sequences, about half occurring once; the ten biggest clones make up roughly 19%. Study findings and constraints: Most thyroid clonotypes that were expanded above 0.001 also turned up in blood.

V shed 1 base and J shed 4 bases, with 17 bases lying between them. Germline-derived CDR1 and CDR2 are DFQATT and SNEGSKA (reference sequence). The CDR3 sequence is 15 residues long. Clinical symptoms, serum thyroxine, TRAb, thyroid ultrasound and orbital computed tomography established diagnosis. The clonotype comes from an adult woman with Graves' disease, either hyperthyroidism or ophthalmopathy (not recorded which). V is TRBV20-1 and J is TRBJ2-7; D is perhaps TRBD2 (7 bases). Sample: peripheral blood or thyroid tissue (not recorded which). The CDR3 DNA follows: TGCAGTGCTAGAGGGCCGGGGGGCGCAAGATACGAGCAGTACTTC. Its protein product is CSARGPGGARYEQYF.